This T cell receptor beta chain was identified in a study of cytomegalovirus exposure and HLA in healthy donors. Looking at the study overall: Inside one of the first data releases sat tens of millions of unique TCRs taken from HLA-typed donors.

CDR3 size: 14 residues. CDR1 and CDR2 from the germline V gene are GTSNPN and SVGIG (reference sequence). V lost 2 bases and J lost 3, with 12 bases in between. The primer mix had 60 Vbeta and 13 Jbeta primers. Assay: immunoSEQ multiplex PCR; the TCRdb copy retains only in-frame clones and omits some. The sample shows 110,000 or so clones, 75% to 90% of them seen only once. The genes are TRBV30 and TRBJ2-3; D might be TRBD2 (6 bases). The specimen was PBMCs. The clonotype originates from a man in his thirties or forties in good health and CMV-seropositive. The CDR3, as DNA: TGTGCCTGGAGTATTAGCGGAGTTACAGATACGCAGTATTTT. Translating gives CAWSISGVTDTQYF.